The clone carrying this TCR beta chain is medium-sized (0.01 to 0.1%) within its sample. What it binds is unknown. Libraries were prepared by immunoSEQ multiplex PCR; TCRdb keeps only in-frame clonotypes and omits some of them. There are fewer than 800 clones in the sample; 20% to 25% occur only once, and around a sixth lies in the top ten. This sample is drawn from a study of CD4 T cell repertoires in COVID-19. Whole-study context: Other coronavirus spike proteins restimulated relabeled CFSE-low cells expanded with IL-2 for approximately ten days.

Study-wide results and caveats: In SARS-CoV and/or HKU1 spike cultures, between 7 and 25% of SARS-CoV-2 clonotypes reappeared. Several top expanded SARS-CoV-2-reactive clonotypes were shared by two or three memory subsets.

This CDR3 is 13 amino acids long. Trimming removed 6 bases from V and 4 bases from J; junction bases left unmatched: 4. Germline CDR1 reads MNHNY; CDR2 reads SVGAGI (reference sequence). Recombinant SARS-CoV-2 spike or nucleoprotein, presented by autologous monocytes, stimulated the CFSE-labeled cells. Sequences were derived from central memory CD4+ T cells, cultured in vitro, sampled after recovery from COVID-19. This receptor was taken from a human donor who had COVID-19. The chain uses TRBV6-6 and TRBJ2-7; 9 nucleotides align to TRBD1. CDR3 DNA sequence: TGTGCCAGCAGAGAAGGACAGGGGTACGAGCAGTACTTC. Translated: CASREGQGYEQYF.